Each of the 22 T cell receptor beta chains below was sequenced from the same sample in a study of PD-L1 blockade in urothelial cancer. Generated by immunoSEQ multiplex PCR, the TCRdb table keeps only in-frame clones and is missing some. The table lists 35,000 to 55,000 clones, 70% to 90% of them singletons. The material was PBMCs, obtained around atezolizumab (anti-PD-L1) treatment. The receptor set was obtained from a woman aged 55-69 years with urothelial cancer.

This clone was counted once. V gene TRBV19 combines with J gene TRBJ1-5, with a tentative D call TRBD1 (6 bases). This CDR3 contains 14 residues. V was trimmed by 3 bases and J by 4 bases, leaving 10 bases between them. The germline gives CDR1 LNHDA, CDR2 SQIVND (reference sequence). CDR3 loop: CASSMGRGNQPQHF. DNA of the CDR3: TGTGCCAGTAGTATGGGGAGGGGGAATCAGCCCCAGCATTTT.

This clone was counted only a few times. The rearrangement uses TRBV5-1 and TRBJ2-3; 7 bases are a match to TRBD1. CDR1 is SGHRS, CDR2 YFSETQ, per germline. This CDR3 contains 15 residues. With V trimmed by 4 bases and J by 1 base, 6 bases remained unmatched. The CDR3: CASSTDRARTDTQYF. The CDR3 DNA is TGCGCCAGCAGCACTGACAGGGCCCGCACAGATACGCAGTATTTT.

The V and J genes are TRBV7-2 and TRBJ1-5; no clear D gene. With 4 bases removed from V and 4 bases from J, the gap between germline ends came to 11 bases. Germline values: CDR1 SGHTA, CDR2 FQGNSA. The CDR3 has 14 amino acids. The CDR3 loop reads CASSSWGVNQPQHF. In DNA form, the CDR3 reads TGTGCCAGCAGCTCTTGGGGAGTGAATCAGCCCCAGCATTTT.

This chain connects TRBV10-3 to TRBJ1-2, with D possibly being TRBD1 (6 bases). CDR1 is ENHRY, CDR2 SYGVKD, per germline. With 3 bases removed from V and 5 bases from J, the gap between germline ends came to 19 bases. The CDR3 is 16 amino acids. The CDR3 sequence: CAISEPRTENPYGYTF. The DNA of the CDR3 is TGTGCCATCAGTGAACCTAGGACAGAGAATCCGTATGGCTACACCTTC.

J is TRBJ2-3 and V is TRBV11-2; D is possibly TRBD2 (6 bases). From germline, CDR1 is SGHAT and CDR2 FQNNGV. CDR3 length: 13 residues. Trimming left V 4 bases short and J 11 bases short, with 16 bases between. CDR3 loop: CASSSWDLNKQYF. The CDR3 DNA sequence: TGTGCCAGCAGCTCTTGGGACTTAAACAAGCAGTATTTT.

V usage is TRBV15 and J usage is TRBJ2-3; the match to TRBD2 covers 7 bases. This CDR3 is 15 amino acids long. Germline values: CDR1 LNHNV, CDR2 YYDKDF (reference sequence). The junction had 6 bases not matched to a gene; V was cut back by 1 base and J by 5 bases. CDR3: CATSRGGRGRDTQYF. The CDR3 DNA follows: TGTGCCACCAGCAGAGGGGGGAGGGGTAGAGATACGCAGTATTTT.

This clone was counted a single time. The chain has TRBV13 and TRBJ2-3; 8 positions agree with TRBD2. The germline V gene encodes CDR1 PRHDT and CDR2 FYEKMQ (reference sequence). The CDR3 spans 16 residues. V was pared by 2 bases and J by 4 bases, with 8 bases of the junction left unmatched. The CDR3 nucleotides are TGTGCCAGCAGCTTACGACGGGGGGGGTTATCAGATACGCAGTATTTT. Its translation: CASSLRRGGLSDTQYF.

The chain's CDR3 is CASRGTGDQPQHF. In DNA form, the CDR3 reads TGTGCCAGCAGAGGGACAGGGGATCAGCCCCAGCATTTT. This sequence joins TRBV6-1 and TRBJ1-5; TRBD1 matches at 10 bases. V dropped 6 bases and J dropped 5; count of bases not matched to a gene: 1. The CDR3 spans 13 residues. Germline values: CDR1 MNHNS, CDR2 SASEGT.

The chain joins TRBV18 to TRBJ2-5, with 10 bases that match TRBD2. There are 15 residues in the CDR3. The V gene end was trimmed by 0 bases and the J gene end by 5 bases; junction bases not matched to a gene: 3. CDR1 KGHSH and CDR2 LQKENI come from the germline V gene. The CDR3 protein is CASSPPASGGETQYF. The CDR3 coding sequence is TGTGCCAGCTCACCACCGGCTAGCGGGGGTGAGACCCAGTACTTC.

V usage is TRBV2 and J usage is TRBJ2-2, with TRBD1 matching over 7 bases. Germline assignment: CDR1 SNHLY and CDR2 FYNNEI. Unmatched junction bases numbered 4, after V lost 7 bases and J lost 2 bases. This CDR3 spans 14 amino acids. Here the CDR3 reads CASTGTDNTGELFF. CDR3 DNA: TGTGCCAGCACCGGGACAGACAACACCGGGGAGCTGTTTTTT.

The chain couples TRBV27 to TRBJ2-3, with D perhaps matching TRBD2 (6 bases). Trimming stripped 5 bases from V and 4 bases from J, with 16 bases between. This CDR3 comprises 15 residues. Germline V gives CDR1 MNHEY, CDR2 SMNVEV (reference sequence). The CDR3 sequence is CASSNWRDGADTQYF. CDR3 sequence (DNA): TGTGCCAGCAGTAATTGGAGGGATGGGGCAGATACGCAGTATTTT.

Written as DNA, the CDR3 is TGCGCCAGCAGCCAAGATCATCAGGTGGCCTACGAGCAGTACTTC. It codes for CASSQDHQVAYEQYF. The rearrangement uses TRBV4-1 and TRBJ2-7; no definite D call. Trimming took 0 bases from V and 2 from J, leaving 11 bases between them. Germline CDR1 reads MGHRA; CDR2 reads YSYEKL. This CDR3 comprises 15 residues.

The V gene is TRBV7-9, the J gene TRBJ2-5; 11 bases are shared with TRBD2. The CDR3 runs 15 residues. Germline trimming cut 5 bases from V and 2 bases from J; bases unmatched to any gene: 4. CDR1 and CDR2 from the germline V gene are SEHNR and FQNEAQ (reference sequence). This CDR3 is CASSTSGRPQETQYF. CDR3 nucleotides: TGTGCCAGCAGCACTAGCGGGAGACCTCAAGAGACCCAGTACTTC.

The chain has TRBV15 and TRBJ2-2; 9 bases fit TRBD2. The CDR3 runs 16 residues. Germline V gene lookup returns CDR1 LNHNV and CDR2 YYDKDF (reference sequence). V lost 1 base to trimming and J lost 6 bases; unmatched junction nucleotides: 6. DNA of the CDR3: TGTGCCACCAGCAGAGGAAGGCTAGCGGGATCCGGGGAGCTGTTTTTT. The encoded protein is CATSRGRLAGSGELFF.

The J gene is TRBJ2-5, the V gene TRBV19; maybe TRBD1 (7 bases). This CDR3 has 14 amino acids. Germline CDR1 LNHDA, CDR2 SQIVND (reference sequence). Between the trimmed V and J ends, which lost 6 bases and 2 bases, there was a span of 13 bases. The CDR3 coding sequence is TGTGCCAGTAGGGGGCGGGACAGACAAGAGACCCAGTACTTC. This encodes CASRGRDRQETQYF.

The chain joins TRBV6-6 to TRBJ1-4, with TRBD1 identical over 10 bases. CDR3 length: 15 residues. Trimming removed 6 bases from V and 7 bases from J; junction bases left unmatched: 8. Germline V gives CDR1 MNHNY, CDR2 SVGAGI (reference sequence). In DNA, the CDR3 is TGTGCCAGCAGAACGACAGGGGGCGGCGGTGAAAAACTGTTTTTT. Translation gives CASRTTGGGGEKLFF.

This clone was counted only a few times. The chain links TRBV29-1 to TRBJ2-7; D uncertain. The CDR3 is 13 residues long. The germline V gene has CDR1 SQVTM and CDR2 ANQGSEA. V lost 4 bases, J lost 5 bases, and 15 bases lay in between. CDR3 bases: TGCAGCGTTGCCCCCCTCTTCCGGGACGAGCAGTACTTC. It codes for CSVAPLFRDEQYF.

This sequence joins TRBV5-1 and TRBJ2-7; TRBD2 matches at 7 bases. CDR3 size: 15 residues. Germline V gene data show CDR1 as SGHRS and CDR2 as YFSETQ. J gave up 4 bases and V 4 bases, and 11 bases lay outside the gene matches. The CDR3 loop reads CASSPTLAEIYEQYF. CDR3 DNA sequence: TGCGCCAGCAGCCCAACTCTAGCGGAGATTTACGAGCAGTACTTC. Full variable domain (missing parts from reference TRBV5-1 and TRBJ2-7): KAGVTQTPRYLIKTRGQQVTLSCSPISGHRSVSWYQQTPGQGLQFLFEYFSETQRNKGNFPGRFSGRQFSNSRSEMNVSTLELGDSALYLCASSPTLAEIYEQYFGPGTRLTVT.

The chain links TRBV18 to TRBJ2-7; 8 nucleotides align to TRBD2. The germline V gene encodes CDR1 KGHSH and CDR2 LQKENI. Trimming removed 2 bases from V and 4 bases from J; junction bases left unmatched: 7. The CDR3 length is 15 residues. This chain's CDR3 is CASSPRLAGLYEQYF. In DNA, the CDR3 is TGTGCCAGCTCACCAAGGCTAGCGGGCCTGTACGAGCAGTACTTC.

V usage is TRBV6-6 and J usage is TRBJ1-4; TRBD1 might be the D (5 bases). The CDR3 length is 16 residues. Germline V gene lookup returns CDR1 MNHNY and CDR2 SVGAGI (reference sequence). Trimming pared 0 bases from V and 2 bases from J, leaving 10 bases between. As DNA, the CDR3 is TGTGCCAGCAGTTACTCTCGCGGGGGGACTAATGAAAAACTGTTTTTT. Amino acid sequence: CASSYSRGGTNEKLFF.

The chain uses TRBV28 and TRBJ1-2; a possible D gene is TRBD1 (5 bases). The CDR3 loop spans 15 amino acids. The V gene lost 3 bases and the J gene lost 4 bases, with 15 bases spanning the gap. Looked up from germline, CDR1 is MDHEN and CDR2 is SYDVKM. The CDR3 DNA is TGTGCCAGCAGTTTCGGGGGAAGACAACCCTATGGCTACACCTTC. As protein: CASSFGGRQPYGYTF.

This clone rates as medium-sized. This sequence joins TRBV4-1 and TRBJ1-1; TRBD1 might be the D (6 bases). V was pared by 2 bases and J by 1 base, with 11 bases between. Looked up from germline, CDR1 is MGHRA and CDR2 is YSYEKL. The CDR3 has 15 amino acids. The CDR3 loop is CASSQMTGSNTEAFF. The CDR3 DNA follows: TGCGCCAGCAGCCAAATGACAGGATCGAACACTGAAGCTTTCTTT.